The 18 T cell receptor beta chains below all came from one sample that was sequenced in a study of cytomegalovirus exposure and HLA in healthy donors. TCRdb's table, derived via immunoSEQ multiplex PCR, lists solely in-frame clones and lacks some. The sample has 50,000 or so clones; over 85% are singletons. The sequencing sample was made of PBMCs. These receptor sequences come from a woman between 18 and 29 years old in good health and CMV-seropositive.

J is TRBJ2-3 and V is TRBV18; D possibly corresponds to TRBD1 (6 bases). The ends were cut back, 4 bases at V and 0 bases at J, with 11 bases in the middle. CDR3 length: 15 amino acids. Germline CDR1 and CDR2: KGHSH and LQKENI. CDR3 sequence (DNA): TGTGCCAGCTCACTTGTAGGGGGTAGCACAGATACGCAGTATTTT. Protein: CASSLVGGSTDTQYF.

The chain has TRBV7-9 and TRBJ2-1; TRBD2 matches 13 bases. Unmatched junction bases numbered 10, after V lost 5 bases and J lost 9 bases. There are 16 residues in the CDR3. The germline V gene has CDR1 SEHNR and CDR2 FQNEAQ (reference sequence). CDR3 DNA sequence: TGTGCCAGCAGCGCAAGGACTAGCGGGAGCCTTAGTGAGCAGTTCTTC. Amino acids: CASSARTSGSLSEQFF.

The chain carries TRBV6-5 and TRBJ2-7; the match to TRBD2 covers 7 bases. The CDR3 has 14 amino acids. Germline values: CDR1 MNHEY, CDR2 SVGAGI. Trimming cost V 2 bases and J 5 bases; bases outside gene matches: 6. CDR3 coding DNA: TGTGCCAGCAGTTACGGTGCGGGAGCCCACGAGCAGTACTTC. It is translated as CASSYGAGAHEQYF.

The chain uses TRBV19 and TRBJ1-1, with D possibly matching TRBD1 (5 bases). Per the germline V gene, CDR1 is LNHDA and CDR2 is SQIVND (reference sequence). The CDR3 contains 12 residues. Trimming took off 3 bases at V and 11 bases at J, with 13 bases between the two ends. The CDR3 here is CASSMFGGVAFF. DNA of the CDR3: TGTGCCAGTAGTATGTTTGGGGGGGTGGCTTTCTTT.

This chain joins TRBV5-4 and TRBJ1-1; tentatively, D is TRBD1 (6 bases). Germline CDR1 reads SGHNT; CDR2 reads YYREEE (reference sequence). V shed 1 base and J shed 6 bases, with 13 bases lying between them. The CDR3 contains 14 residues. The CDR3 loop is CASSLIGGAAEAFF. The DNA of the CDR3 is TGTGCCAGCAGCTTGATCGGGGGGGCTGCTGAAGCTTTCTTT. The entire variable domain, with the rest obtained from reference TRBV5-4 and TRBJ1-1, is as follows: ETGVTQSPTHLIKTRGQQVTLRCSSQSGHNTVSWYQQALGQGPQFIFQYYREEENGRGNFPPRFSGLQFPNYSSELNVNALELDDSALYLCASSLIGGAAEAFFGQGTRLTVV.

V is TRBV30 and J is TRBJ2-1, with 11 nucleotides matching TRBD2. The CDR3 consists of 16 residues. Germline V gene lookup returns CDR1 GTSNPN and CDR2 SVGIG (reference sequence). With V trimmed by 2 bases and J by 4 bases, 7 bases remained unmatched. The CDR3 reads CAWSPLAGVEYNEQFF. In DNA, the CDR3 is TGTGCCTGGAGTCCACTAGCGGGAGTAGAGTACAATGAGCAGTTCTTC.

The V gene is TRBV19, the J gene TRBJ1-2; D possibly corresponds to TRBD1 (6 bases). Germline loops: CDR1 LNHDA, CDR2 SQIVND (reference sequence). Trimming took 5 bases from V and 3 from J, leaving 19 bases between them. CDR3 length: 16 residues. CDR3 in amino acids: CASSRDQQGRDYGYTF. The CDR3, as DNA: TGTGCCAGTAGTCGGGACCAACAGGGTAGGGACTATGGCTACACCTTC.

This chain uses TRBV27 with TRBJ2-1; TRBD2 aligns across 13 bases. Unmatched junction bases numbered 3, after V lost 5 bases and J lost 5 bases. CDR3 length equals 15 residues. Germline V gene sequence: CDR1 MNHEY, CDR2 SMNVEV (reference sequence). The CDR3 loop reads CASSSGTSGNNEQFF. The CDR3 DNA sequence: TGTGCCAGCAGTAGTGGGACTAGCGGGAACAATGAGCAGTTCTTC.

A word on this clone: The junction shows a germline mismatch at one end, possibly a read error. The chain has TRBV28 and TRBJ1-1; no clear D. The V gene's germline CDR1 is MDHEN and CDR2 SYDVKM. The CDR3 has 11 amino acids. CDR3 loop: CASSTNSEAFF. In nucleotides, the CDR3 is TGTGCCAGCAGTACGAACAGTGAAGCTTTCTTT.

CDR3 DNA sequence: TGTGCCAGCTCACCGGAGACAGGGGGTTTAACTGGAAACACCATATATTTT. It specifies CASSPETGGLTGNTIYF. The chain couples TRBV18 to TRBJ1-3; 9 nucleotides match TRBD1. This CDR3 is 17 amino acids long. Germline V lookup: CDR1 KGHSH, CDR2 LQKENI. With V trimmed by 3 bases and J by 2 bases, 8 bases remained unmatched.

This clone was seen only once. The CDR3: CASSASGIGTDTQYF. The CDR3 bases are TGTGCCAGCAGTGCTAGCGGGATAGGCACAGATACGCAGTATTTT. The V gene is TRBV6-5, the J gene TRBJ2-3; 9 nucleotides match TRBD2. V trimming: 5 bases; J trimming: 1 base; junction bases outside the gene matches: 4. The CDR3 covers 15 residues. The germline gives CDR1 MNHEY, CDR2 SVGAGI.

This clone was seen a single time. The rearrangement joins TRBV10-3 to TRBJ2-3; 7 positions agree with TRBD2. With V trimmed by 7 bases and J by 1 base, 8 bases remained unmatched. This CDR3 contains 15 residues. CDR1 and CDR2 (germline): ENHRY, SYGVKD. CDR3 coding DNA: TGTGCCATCATCAGTACGGGAGGTGGCACAGATACGCAGTATTTT. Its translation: CAIISTGGGTDTQYF.

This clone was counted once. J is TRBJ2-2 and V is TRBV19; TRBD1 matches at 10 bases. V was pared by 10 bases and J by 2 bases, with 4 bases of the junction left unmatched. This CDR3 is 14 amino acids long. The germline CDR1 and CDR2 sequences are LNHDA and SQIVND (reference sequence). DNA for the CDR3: TGTGCCACCGGGACAGGGGCAAACACCGGGGAGCTGTTTTTT. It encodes CATGTGANTGELFF.

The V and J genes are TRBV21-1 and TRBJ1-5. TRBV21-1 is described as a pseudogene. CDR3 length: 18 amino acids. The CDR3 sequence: CASSKHNNIGGLNQPQHF. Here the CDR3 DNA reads TGTGCCAGCAGCAAACATAATAATATAGGAGGGCTCAATCAGCCCCAGCATTTT.

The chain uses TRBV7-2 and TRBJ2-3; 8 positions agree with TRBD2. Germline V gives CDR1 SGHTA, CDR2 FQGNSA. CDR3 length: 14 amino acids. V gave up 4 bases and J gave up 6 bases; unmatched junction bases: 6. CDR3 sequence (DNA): TGTGCCAGCAGCTGGACTAGCATCGGGGATACGCAGTATTTT. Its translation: CASSWTSIGDTQYF.

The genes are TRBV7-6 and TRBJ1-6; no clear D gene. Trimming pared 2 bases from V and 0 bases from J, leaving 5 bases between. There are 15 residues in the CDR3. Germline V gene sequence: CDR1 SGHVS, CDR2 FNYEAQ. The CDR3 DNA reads TGTGCCAGCAGCTTAACGAGCTCCTATAATTCACCCCTCCACTTT. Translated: CASSLTSSYNSPLHF.

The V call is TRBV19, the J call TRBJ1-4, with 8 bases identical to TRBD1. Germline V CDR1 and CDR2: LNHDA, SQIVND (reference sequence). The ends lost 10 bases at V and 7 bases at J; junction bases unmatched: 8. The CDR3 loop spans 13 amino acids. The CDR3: CATADRVVEKLFF. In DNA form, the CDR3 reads TGTGCCACTGCGGACAGGGTTGTTGAAAAACTGTTTTTT.

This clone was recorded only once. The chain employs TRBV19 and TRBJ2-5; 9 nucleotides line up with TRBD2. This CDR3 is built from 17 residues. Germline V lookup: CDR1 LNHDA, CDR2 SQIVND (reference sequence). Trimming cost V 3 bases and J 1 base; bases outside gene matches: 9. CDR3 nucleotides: TGTGCCAGTAGTATCTCCGGACTAGCGCTCGCCCAAGAGACCCAGTACTTC. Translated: CASSISGLALAQETQYF.